These 19 T cell receptor beta chains share one sample of origin, sequenced in a study of T-cell reconstitution after alpha-beta-depleted transplantation in children. Unique molecular identifiers featured in how the TCRbeta library was prepared. A single record per CDR3 protein comes from TCRdb applying MiXCR to the PCR reads. Of fewer than 700,000 distinct CDR3 sequences in the sample, more than 20% were seen once. Sequencing used PBMCs, mostly from graft donor cells, obtained 360 days after TCRalphabeta/CD19-depleted stem cell transplant. Source of these receptors: a boy in the first two years of life who had a stem cell transplant for acute myeloid leukemia, so the T cells may come from the graft donor.

This clonotype was counted many times. This sequence joins TRBV12-3 or TRBV12-4 and TRBJ1-1, with a tentative D call TRBD1 (5 bases). Between the trimmed V and J ends, which lost 5 bases and 4 bases, there was a span of 11 bases. The CDR3 has 13 amino acids. CDR3 sequence reads: CASSIQEATEAFF. Here the CDR3 DNA reads TGTGCCAGCAGTATACAGGAAGCCACTGAAGCTTTCTTT.

V usage is TRBV6-5 and J usage is TRBJ2-5, with D perhaps TRBD1 (6 bases). CDR3 length: 14 residues. Looked up from germline, CDR1 is MNHEY and CDR2 is SVGAGI. Trimming removed 5 bases from V and 5 bases from J, with 15 bases in between. The chain's CDR3 is CASSTGTFVETQYF. The CDR3 DNA reads as TGTGCCAGCAGTACTGGGACATTTGTGGAGACCCAGTACTTC.

This clonotype has a count of ten or more. The V gene is TRBV15, the J gene TRBJ2-1; TRBD2 might be the D (5 bases). V lost 4 bases and J 5 bases, leaving 18 bases between the germline ends. CDR3 size: 16 residues. The germline V gene encodes CDR1 LNHNV and CDR2 YYDKDF (reference sequence). The DNA of the CDR3 is TGTGCCACCAGCACTTACGTGAAGCGGATCGACAATGAGCAGTTCTTC. It translates to CATSTYVKRIDNEQFF.

The table lists this clonotype with many counts. The chain links TRBV28 to TRBJ2-7; TRBD2 agrees at 12 bases. CDR1 and CDR2 from the germline V gene are MDHEN and SYDVKM. This CDR3 comprises 15 residues. With 4 bases clipped from V and 4 bases from J, the junction kept 5 bases outside the gene matches. In DNA form, the CDR3 reads TGTGCCAGCAGTTCTACCGGGACTAGCGGGTACGAGCAGTACGTC. Translated: CASSSTGTSGYEQYV.

This rearrangement joins TRBV20-1 to TRBJ1-1; D gene uncertain. The CDR3 length is 16 residues. Germline loops: CDR1 DFQATT, CDR2 SNEGSKA (reference sequence). V lost 0 bases, J lost 1 base, and 15 bases lay in between. CDR3 nucleotides: TGCAGTGCTAGAGATGGGTACAGACGGCCGAACACTGAAGCTTTCTTT. Protein sequence: CSARDGYRRPNTEAFF.

This clonotype was seen repeatedly, ten times or more. This rearrangement joins TRBV6-5 to TRBJ2-2, with 15 bases aligning to TRBD2. V trimming: 4 bases; J trimming: 7 bases; junction bases outside the gene matches: 7. The CDR3 length is 17 residues. The V gene's germline CDR1 is MNHEY and CDR2 SVGAGI. Here the CDR3 DNA reads TGTGCCAGCAGTTCTTGGACTAGCGGGGGGGTAGGCGGGGAGCTGTTTTTT. It encodes CASSSWTSGGVGGELFF.

This clonotype turned up a few times. The genes are TRBV20-1 and TRBJ1-5; unclear D gene. CDR3 length equals 15 residues. The ends were cut back, 0 bases at V and 7 bases at J, with 16 bases in the middle. Germline V gives CDR1 DFQATT, CDR2 SNEGSKA (reference sequence). The CDR3 nucleotides read TGCAGTGCTAGAGATATCTCGGTTAAAGGGCAGCCCCAGCATTTT. The encoded protein is CSARDISVKGQPQHF.

The chain has TRBV6-1 and TRBJ2-7; perhaps TRBD1 as D (6 bases). CDR1 is MNHNS and CDR2 is SASEGT in the germline V gene. The CDR3 is made up of 14 amino acids. Trimming removed 4 bases at V and 6 bases at J, with 16 bases between. Here the CDR3 DNA reads TGTGCCAGCAGTGGTAGACAGGAGTTCGGCGAGCAGTACGTC. Translation gives CASSGRQEFGEQYV.

This clonotype was recorded many times. This chain links TRBV29-1 with TRBJ2-1, with D perhaps being TRBD1 or TRBD2 (6 bases each). The germline V and J ends were trimmed by 6 bases and 5 bases, with 14 bases remaining between them. The CDR3 sequence is 13 residues long. Germline CDR1 SQVTM, CDR2 ANQGSEA. The CDR3 DNA follows: TGCAGCGTGCTTCGGGGGCCGAACAATGAGCAGTTCTTC. Translation: CSVLRGPNNEQFF.

This clonotype was observed many times. This rearrangement joins TRBV12-3 or TRBV12-4 to TRBJ1-2; D may be TRBD1 (6 bases). The CDR3 loop spans 15 amino acids. The V and J ends lost 4 bases and 6 bases respectively, with 18 bases between them. CDR3 bases: TGTGCCAGCAGTTCGAGGACAGCTCTCACTAATGGCTACACCTTC. This codes for CASSSRTALTNGYTF.

The chain combines TRBV5-5 with TRBJ2-7; TRBD1 might be the D (6 bases). CDR3 length: 12 amino acids. V lost 5 bases and J lost 6, with 12 bases in between. From germline, CDR1 is SGHKS and CDR2 YYEKEE (reference sequence). The CDR3 nucleotides read TGTGCCAGCAGTTTGACAGGAACCGAGCAGTACGTC. It yields the protein CASSLTGTEQYV.

A word on this clonotype: This clone may be a read error of a much larger clone one base away. The V call is TRBV6-6, the J call TRBJ2-1; D not certain. This CDR3 is built from 13 residues. Germline V gene data show CDR1 as MNHNY and CDR2 as SVGAGI (reference sequence). The V and J ends lost 8 bases and 10 bases respectively, with 18 bases between them. CDR3 DNA sequence: TGTGCCAGCGGCTTCCGGGTCAAAGACGAGCAGTTCTTC. Protein product: CASGFRVKDEQFF.

This clonotype occurred many times. This chain joins TRBV6-1 and TRBJ1-5; tentatively, D is TRBD1 (6 bases). Germline CDR1 is MNHNS and CDR2 is SASEGT. Trimming left V 6 bases short and J 0 bases short, with 12 bases between. CDR3 length equals 15 residues. The DNA for the CDR3 is TGTGCCAGCAGACAGGGTTGGGATAGCAATCAGCCCCAGCATTTT. Amino acid sequence: CASRQGWDSNQPQHF.

The V call is TRBV6-5, the J call TRBJ2-2, with D hard to call. The germline V gene encodes CDR1 MNHEY and CDR2 SVGAGI. Trimming pared 4 bases from V and 0 bases from J, leaving 18 bases between. The CDR3 is 18 amino acids. The CDR3 reads CASSSIRLFSTNTGELFF. CDR3 bases: TGTGCCAGCAGTTCCATCCGACTCTTTAGCACGAACACCGGGGAGCTGTTTTTT.

This clonotype was counted many times. This rearrangement joins TRBV9 to TRBJ2-3; TRBD1 matches at 8 bases. The CDR3 is made up of 15 amino acids. Trimming took 2 bases from V and 3 from J; bases not matched to a gene: 5. Germline CDR1 and CDR2: SGDLS and YYNGEE. CDR3 amino acids: CASSVTGGRTDTQYF. CDR3 nucleotide sequence: TGTGCCAGCAGCGTTACAGGGGGTAGAACAGATACGCAGTATTTT.

The rearrangement links TRBV21-1 to TRBJ1-2; TRBD1 is the table's D call and was not checked against the DNA. TRBV21-1 is noted as a pseudogene. The CDR3 has 19 amino acids. CDR3 sequence reads: CASSKGMSLDREINYGYTF. DNA for the CDR3: TGTGCCAGCAGCAAAGGGATGTCATTAGACAGGGAGATTAACTATGGCTACACCTTC.

This clonotype was observed a handful of times. The V and J genes are TRBV20-1 and TRBJ1-1; TRBD1 agrees at 11 bases. Germline trimming cut 6 bases from V and 5 bases from J; bases unmatched to any gene: 8. Germline V gene sequence: CDR1 DFQATT, CDR2 SNEGSKA (reference sequence). This CDR3 contains 14 residues. The CDR3 loop is CSAKDRGRNTEAFF. CDR3 DNA: TGCAGTGCCAAGGACAGGGGGCGGAATACTGAAGCTTTCTTT.

This clonotype has ten or more counts. The chain is built from TRBV7-2 and TRBJ2-5; D is perhaps TRBD2 (6 bases). CDR1 is SGHTA and CDR2 is FQGNSA in the germline V gene. V lost 4 bases to trimming and J lost 5 bases, with 11 bases between them. The CDR3 has 13 amino acids. DNA of the CDR3: TGTGCCAGCAGCTCCCAGCTAGCGGAGACCCAGTACTTC. The encoded protein is CASSSQLAETQYF.

This chain joins TRBV11-2 and TRBJ2-1, with TRBD1 identical over 7 bases. V lost 5 bases, J lost 0 bases, and 7 bases stayed unmatched. This CDR3 has 16 residues. Germline CDR1 and CDR2: SGHAT and FQNNGV. CDR3 in amino acids: CASSPPGQVSYNEQFF. DNA for the CDR3: TGTGCCAGCAGCCCCCCTGGACAGGTCTCCTACAATGAGCAGTTCTTC.